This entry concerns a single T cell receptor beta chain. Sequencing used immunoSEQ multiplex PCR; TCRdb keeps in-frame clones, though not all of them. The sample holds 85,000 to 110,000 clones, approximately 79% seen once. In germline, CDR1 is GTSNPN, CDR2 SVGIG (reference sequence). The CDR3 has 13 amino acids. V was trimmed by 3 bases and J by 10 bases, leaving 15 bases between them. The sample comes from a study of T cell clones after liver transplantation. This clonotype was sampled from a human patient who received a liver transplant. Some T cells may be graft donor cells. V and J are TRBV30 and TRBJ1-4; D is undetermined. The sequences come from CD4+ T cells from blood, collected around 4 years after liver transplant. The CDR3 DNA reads TGTGCCTGGAGAGCCAGCGTCAGCGGAAAACTGTTTTTT. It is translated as CAWRASVSGKLFF.